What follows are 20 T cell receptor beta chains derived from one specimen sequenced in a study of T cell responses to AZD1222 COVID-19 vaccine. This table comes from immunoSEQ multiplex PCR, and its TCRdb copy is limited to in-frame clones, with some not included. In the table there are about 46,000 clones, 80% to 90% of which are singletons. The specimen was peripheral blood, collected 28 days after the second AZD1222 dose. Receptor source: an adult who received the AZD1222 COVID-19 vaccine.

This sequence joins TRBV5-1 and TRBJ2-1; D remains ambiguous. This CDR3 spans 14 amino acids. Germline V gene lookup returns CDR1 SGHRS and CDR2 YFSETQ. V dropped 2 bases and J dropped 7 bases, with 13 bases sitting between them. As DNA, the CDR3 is TGCGCCAGCAGCTTAATGGGGTCCGTGAATGAGCAGTTCTTC. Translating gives CASSLMGSVNEQFF.

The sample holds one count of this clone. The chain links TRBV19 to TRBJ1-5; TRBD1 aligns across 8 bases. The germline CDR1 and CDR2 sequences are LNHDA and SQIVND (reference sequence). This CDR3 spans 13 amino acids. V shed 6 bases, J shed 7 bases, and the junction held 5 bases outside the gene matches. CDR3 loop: CASRSQGGQPQHF. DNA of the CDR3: TGTGCCAGTAGGTCACAGGGGGGACAGCCCCAGCATTTT.

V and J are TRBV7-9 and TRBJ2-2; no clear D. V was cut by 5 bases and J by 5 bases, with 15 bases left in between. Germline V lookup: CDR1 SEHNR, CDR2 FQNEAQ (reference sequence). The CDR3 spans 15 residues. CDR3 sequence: CASSPLVRPTGELFF. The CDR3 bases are TGTGCCAGCAGCCCGCTGGTCCGGCCGACCGGGGAGCTGTTTTTT.

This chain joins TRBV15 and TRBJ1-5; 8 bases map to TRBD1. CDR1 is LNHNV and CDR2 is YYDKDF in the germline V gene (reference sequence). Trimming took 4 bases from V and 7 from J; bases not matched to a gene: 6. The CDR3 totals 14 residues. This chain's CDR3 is CATSTRQGWQPQHF. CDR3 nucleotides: TGTGCCACCAGCACCCGACAGGGGTGGCAGCCCCAGCATTTT.

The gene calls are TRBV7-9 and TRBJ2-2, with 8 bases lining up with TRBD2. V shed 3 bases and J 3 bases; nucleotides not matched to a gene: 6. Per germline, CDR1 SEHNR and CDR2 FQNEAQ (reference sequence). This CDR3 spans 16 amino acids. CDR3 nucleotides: TGTGCCAGCAGCTTGGGGGCTAGCGGGTACACCGGGGAGCTGTTTTTT. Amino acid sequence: CASSLGASGYTGELFF.

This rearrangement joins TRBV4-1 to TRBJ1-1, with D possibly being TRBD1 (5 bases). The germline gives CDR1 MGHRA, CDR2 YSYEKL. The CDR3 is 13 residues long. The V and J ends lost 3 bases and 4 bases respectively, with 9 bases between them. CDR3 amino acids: CASSQTQGTEAFF. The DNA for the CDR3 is TGCGCCAGCAGCCAGACCCAGGGCACTGAAGCTTTCTTT.

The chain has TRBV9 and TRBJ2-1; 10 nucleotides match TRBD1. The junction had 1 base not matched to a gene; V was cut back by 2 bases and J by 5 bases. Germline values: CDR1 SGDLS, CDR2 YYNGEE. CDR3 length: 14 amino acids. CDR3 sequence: CASSVGQGNNEQFF. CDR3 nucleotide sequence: TGTGCCAGCAGCGTGGGACAGGGGAACAATGAGCAGTTCTTC.

This CDR3 is CASSLVGADGYTF. The CDR3 coding sequence is TGTGCCAGCAGCTTAGTGGGGGCCGATGGCTACACCTTC. The chain employs TRBV11-2 and TRBJ1-2, with D possibly matching TRBD1 (6 bases). The CDR3 sequence is 13 residues long. Germline V gene lookup returns CDR1 SGHAT and CDR2 FQNNGV. V was trimmed by 1 base and J by 6 bases, leaving 9 bases between them.

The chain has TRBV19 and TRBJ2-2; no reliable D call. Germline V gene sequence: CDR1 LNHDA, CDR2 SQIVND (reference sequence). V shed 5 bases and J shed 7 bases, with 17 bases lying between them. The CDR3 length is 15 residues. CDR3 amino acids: CASSQSKNTRGELFF. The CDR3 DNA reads TGTGCCAGTAGTCAAAGCAAAAACACCCGCGGGGAGCTGTTTTTT.

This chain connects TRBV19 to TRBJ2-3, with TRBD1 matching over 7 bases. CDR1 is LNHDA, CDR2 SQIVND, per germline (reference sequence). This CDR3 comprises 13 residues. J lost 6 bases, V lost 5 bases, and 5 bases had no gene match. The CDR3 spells CASSATGSDTQYF. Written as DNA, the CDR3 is TGTGCCAGTAGTGCGACAGGGTCGGATACGCAGTATTTT. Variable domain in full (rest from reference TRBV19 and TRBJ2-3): DGGITQSPKYLFRKEGQNVTLSCEQNLNHDAMYWYRQDPGQGLRLIYYSQIVNDFQKGDIAEGYSVSREKKESFPLTVTSAQKNPTAFYLCASSATGSDTQYFGPGTRLTVL.

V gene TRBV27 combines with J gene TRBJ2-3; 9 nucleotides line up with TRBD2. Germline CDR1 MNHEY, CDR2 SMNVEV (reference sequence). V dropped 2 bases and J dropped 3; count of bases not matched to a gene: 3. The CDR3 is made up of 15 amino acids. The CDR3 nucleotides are TGTGCCAGCAGTTTAAGGCGGGAGGGGACAGATACGCAGTATTTT. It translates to CASSLRREGTDTQYF.

Here the CDR3 reads CASSLWTSGGDEQFF. The CDR3 DNA sequence: TGCGCCAGCAGCTTGTGGACTAGCGGGGGGGATGAGCAGTTCTTC. The rearrangement joins TRBV5-1 to TRBJ2-1, with 15 bases that match TRBD2. Looked up from germline, CDR1 is SGHRS and CDR2 is YFSETQ. Trimming took 1 base from V and 8 from J; bases not matched to a gene: 1. This CDR3 has 15 amino acids.

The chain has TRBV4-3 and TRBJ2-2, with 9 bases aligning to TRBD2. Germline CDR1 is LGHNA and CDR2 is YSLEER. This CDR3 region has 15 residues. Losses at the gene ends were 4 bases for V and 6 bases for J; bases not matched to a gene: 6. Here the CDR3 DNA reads TGCGCCAGCAGCCTCAGACTAGCGGACGCCGGGGAGCTGTTTTTT. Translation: CASSLRLADAGELFF.

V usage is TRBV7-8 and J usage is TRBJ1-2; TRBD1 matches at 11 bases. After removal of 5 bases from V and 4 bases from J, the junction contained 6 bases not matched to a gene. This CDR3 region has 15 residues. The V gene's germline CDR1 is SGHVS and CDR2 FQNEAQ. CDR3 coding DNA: TGTGCCAGCAGCCGAGGACAGGGGGCAGTCTATGGCTACACCTTC. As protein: CASSRGQGAVYGYTF.

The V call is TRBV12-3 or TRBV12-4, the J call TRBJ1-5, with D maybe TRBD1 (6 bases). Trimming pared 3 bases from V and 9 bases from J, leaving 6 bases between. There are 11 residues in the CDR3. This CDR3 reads CASSFRGPQHF. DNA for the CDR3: TGTGCCAGCAGTTTCAGGGGGCCCCAGCATTTT.

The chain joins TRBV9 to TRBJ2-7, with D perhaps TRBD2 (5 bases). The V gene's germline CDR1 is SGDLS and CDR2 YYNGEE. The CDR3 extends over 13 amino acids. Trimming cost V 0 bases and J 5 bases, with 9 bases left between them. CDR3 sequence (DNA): TGTGCCAGCAGCGTAGCTCCCGGGAACGAGCAGTACTTC. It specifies CASSVAPGNEQYF. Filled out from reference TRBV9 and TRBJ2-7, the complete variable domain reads DSGVTQTPKHLITATGQRVTLRCSPRSGDLSVYWYQQSLDQGLQFLIQYYNGEERAKGNILERFSAQQFPDLHSELNLSSLELGDSALYFCASSVAPGNEQYFGPGTRLTVT.

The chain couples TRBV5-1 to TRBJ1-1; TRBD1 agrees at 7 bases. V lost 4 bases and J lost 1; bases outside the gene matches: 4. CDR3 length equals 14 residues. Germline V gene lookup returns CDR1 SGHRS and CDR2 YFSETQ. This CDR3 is CASSRGTANTEAFF. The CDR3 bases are TGCGCCAGCAGCCGGGGGACAGCGAACACTGAAGCTTTCTTT.

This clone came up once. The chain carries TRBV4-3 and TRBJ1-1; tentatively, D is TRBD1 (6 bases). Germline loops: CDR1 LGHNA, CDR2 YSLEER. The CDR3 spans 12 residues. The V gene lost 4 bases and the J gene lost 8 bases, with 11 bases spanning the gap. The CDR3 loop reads CASSRYTGEAFF. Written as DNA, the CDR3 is TGCGCCAGCAGCCGTTATACAGGGGAAGCTTTCTTT.

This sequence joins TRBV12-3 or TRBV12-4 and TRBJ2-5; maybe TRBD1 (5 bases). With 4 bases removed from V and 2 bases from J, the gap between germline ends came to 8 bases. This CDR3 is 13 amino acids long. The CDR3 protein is CASSYRGQETQYF. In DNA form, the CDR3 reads TGTGCCAGCAGTTATAGGGGTCAAGAGACCCAGTACTTC.

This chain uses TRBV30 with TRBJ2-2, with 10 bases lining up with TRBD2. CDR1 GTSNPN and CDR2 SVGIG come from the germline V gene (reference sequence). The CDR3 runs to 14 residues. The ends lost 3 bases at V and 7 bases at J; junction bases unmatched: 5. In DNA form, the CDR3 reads TGTGCCTGGAGGGGGACTAGCGTCGGCGGGGAGCTGTTTTTT. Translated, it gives CAWRGTSVGGELFF. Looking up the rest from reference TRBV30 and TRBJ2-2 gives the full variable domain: SQTIHQWPATLVQPVGSPLSLECTVEGTSNPNLYWYRQAAGRGLQLLFYSVGIGQISSEVPQNLSASRPQDRQFILSSKKLLLSDSGFYLCAWRGTSVGGELFFGEGSRLTVL.